A selection of T cell receptor beta chains follows, all from one sample in a study of breast tumors, draining lymph nodes, adjacent tissues. From the multiplex PCR reads, TCRdb called clonotypes with MiXCR, one entry per CDR3 protein. Of some 110,000 distinct CDR3 sequences in the sample, roughly 29% were seen once. The sequencing input was axillary lymph node tissue. These receptors came from a female donor with breast cancer. Some clones in this sample may be carry-over from other donors' samples. The conserved cysteine and the conserved F or W are not part of the CDR3 here. The order of the fields is clone size, V gene, D gene, CDR3 protein. The D gene is left open where the match is weak. Some rows have no size entry. The others give once, few or many, or a class for an expanded clone.

. TRBV7-2 . ASRRTGRGEQY
many TRBV7-8 . ASSLIWVGDSPLH
many TRBV7-9 . ASGRGGGNVGEQF
many TRBV6-2/TRBV6-3 . ASSYPPRGGGSPLH
. TRBV11-3 TRBD2 ASSSGTSGGIYEQY
many TRBV7-2 . ASSYKQYSNQPQH
many TRBV5-1 . ASSLARGPRNEQF
many TRBV6-4 . ASSDNYRARGYT
many TRBV20-1 . SARAVLERQF
many TRBV15 TRBD1 ATSSPTGPSYEQY
many TRBV6-1 TRBD2 ASSEWAGGRDTQY
many TRBV30 TRBD1 AWSVREGGQGAIELGYT
. TRBV29-1 . SVAGGMRAF
once TRBV11-2 . ASSDRRGRLNTEAF
many TRBV7-6 . ASSLGDVAYTDTQY
many TRBV7-6 . ASSLTETQY
. TRBV5-1 . ASSLRGDGDKLF
. TRBV27 . ASSPGLSNQPQH
many TRBV19 TRBD1 ASSYPTGSSSYEQY
many TRBV10-3 . AIEAGSSYNEQF
. TRBV5-1 . ASSPESWRGRGGNTIY
. TRBV7-9 TRBD1 SGSPGQALTRTDTQY
. TRBV7-9 TRBD1 ASSIGQVNTEAF
many TRBV5-6 . ASSLREYEQY
many TRBV20-1 . SASRRARTPSEQF
. TRBV11-2 . ASSLKGGLGEAF
. TRBV2 TRBD1 ASNLGQVPLSTGELF
many TRBV28 . ASSLGVWSNQPQH
many TRBV7-9 TRBD1 ASTSAGGSEQF
many TRBV4-2 TRBD2 ASSPGPGGGYNEQF
. TRBV15 . ATSTTDVLCANYGYT
. TRBV6-4 . ASRGPIQGKAF
many TRBV20-1 TRBD1 SARDPGQFNEQY
many TRBV6-5 . ASTEGKLVGEQY
many TRBV20-1 TRBD1 SARGGLGQGKTQY
many TRBV4-3 . ASSPSGRGGGYT
many TRBV7-3 . ASSLTGRTGELF
many TRBV7-9 TRBD1 ASSLEDRAGNTIY
many TRBV19 . ASKTGSNQPQH
many TRBV10-3 . AISESIGAGREKLF
many TRBV24-1 . ATSDFLVNEQF
many TRBV7-9 . ASSPRVGPYNEQF
many TRBV19 TRBD1 ASSIQGATYEQY
. TRBV7-3 . ASSLTPPGLGHGYT
many TRBV28 TRBD1 ASSRDREHGDTQY
few TRBV7-3 TRBD2 ASSLTTSGVSDTQY
many TRBV6-5 TRBD1 ASRSNIGTGYYEQY
. TRBV7-8 TRBD1 ASSTTGGSRNTIY
many TRBV12-5 . ASGPAGWRSYEQY
many TRBV15 TRBD2 ATSSGTSIYYEQY
. TRBV7-3 . ASSTTHSTDTQY
many TRBV19 . ASSRGRWAGELF
many TRBV2 . ASSEAVDSTNYGYT
many TRBV4-3 TRBD2 ASSQDNWRGGLETQY